The text below deals with one T cell receptor beta chain. The data originate from a study of blood T cell repertoires in COVID-19. Whole-study context: Samples representing acute and convalescent COVID-19 were sourced from the United States, Italy and Spain. The cDNA or gDNA used as material had been derived from T cells, B-cell-depleted T cells, or PBMCs.

Unmatched junction bases numbered 15, after V lost 8 bases and J lost 4 bases. Germline values: CDR1 MGHRA, CDR2 YSYEKL. The length of the CDR3 is 17 residues. Only in-frame clones appear in the TCRdb table, and some are missing; sequencing was by immunoSEQ multiplex PCR. There are some 100,000 clones in the sample; 60% to 85% occur only once, and roughly 5.6% lies in the top ten. The rearrangement links TRBV4-1 to TRBJ2-5; 11 bases align to TRBD2. This sequence originates from a man aged 70 or older with acute or convalescent COVID-19. The source material was peripheral blood. The CDR3 bases are TGCGCCAGCTATCTCACTAGCGGGAGTGGTGTGTTAGAGACCCAGTACTTC. Its translation: CASYLTSGSGVLETQYF.